A single sample gave rise to the 8 T cell receptor beta chains below, sequenced in a study of T cells in localized non-small cell lung cancer. Data came from immunoSEQ multiplex PCR; TCRdb stores just in-frame clones and leaves some out. The sample shows about 46,000 clones, 80% to 85% of them seen only once. Sequences were derived from peripheral blood mononuclear cells, sampled before any cancer treatment. These receptors came from a man aged 40 to 75 with stage III lung adenocarcinoma.

This clone was detected a few times. The rearrangement uses TRBV6-5 and TRBJ1-1; a possible D gene is TRBD1 (6 bases). The V and J ends lost 7 bases and 4 bases respectively, with 16 bases between them. Germline CDR1 MNHEY, CDR2 SVGAGI. This CDR3 region has 14 residues. The CDR3 here is CASIKRGGGTEAFF. The DNA of the CDR3 is TGTGCCAGCATTAAGCGCGGGGGCGGCACTGAAGCTTTCTTT.

The V gene is TRBV13, the J gene TRBJ2-3, with D perhaps assigned TRBD1 or TRBD2 (6 bases each). With 0 bases removed from V and 4 bases from J, the gap between germline ends came to 38 bases. The CDR3 sequence is 24 residues long. Germline V lookup: CDR1 PRHDT, CDR2 FYEKMQ (reference sequence). Here the CDR3 DNA reads TGTGCCAGCAGCTTAGGGCGATCAGGGGTATTGAGAAAAGGGGAGGCAACTGACGCAGATACGCAGTATTTT. Its protein product is CASSLGRSGVLRKGEATDADTQYF.

V usage is TRBV6-1 and J usage is TRBJ2-3, with 11 bases that match TRBD2. CDR3 length equals 16 residues. CDR1 and CDR2 (germline): MNHNS, SASEGT. Germline trimming cut 4 bases from V and 0 bases from J; bases unmatched to any gene: 3. Here the CDR3 DNA reads TGTGCCAGCAGTGCCGGGACTAGCGGAAGCACAGATACGCAGTATTTT. Translation gives CASSAGTSGSTDTQYF.

V and J are TRBV11-1 and TRBJ2-3; 7 bases are a match to TRBD2. CDR1 is SGHAT and CDR2 is FQDESV in the germline V gene (reference sequence). The CDR3 is 16 amino acids. V shed 5 bases and J 2 bases; nucleotides not matched to a gene: 10. The CDR3 nucleotides read TGTGCCAGCAGCGGAGCGGGGTTCCCCAACACAGATACGCAGTATTTT. Its protein product is CASSGAGFPNTDTQYF.

This clone was counted a single time. The gene calls are TRBV30 and TRBJ2-5; 9 nucleotides agree with TRBD1. The CDR3 is 14 amino acids. The V segment lost 0 bases and the J segment 3 bases; nucleotides outside the gene matches: 2. The germline V gene has CDR1 GTSNPN and CDR2 SVGIG (reference sequence). The CDR3 sequence: CAWSVWDREETQYF. CDR3 sequence (DNA): TGTGCCTGGAGTGTTTGGGACAGGGAAGAGACCCAGTACTTC.

This clone was counted a single time. V usage is TRBV30 and J usage is TRBJ2-7; D may be TRBD2 (5 bases). The CDR3 has 12 amino acids. Germline V lookup: CDR1 GTSNPN, CDR2 SVGIG (reference sequence). The V end lost 4 bases, the J end lost 8 bases, and 15 bases lay between the germline ends. The CDR3 protein is CAWTAEGTQQYF. Written as DNA, the CDR3 is TGTGCCTGGACCGCCGAGGGAACTCAGCAGTACTTC.

The chain combines TRBV6-5 with TRBJ1-1, with D perhaps TRBD1 (6 bases). Germline loops: CDR1 MNHEY, CDR2 SVGAGI. V was shortened by 9 bases and J by 1 base, with 12 bases between the two germline ends. This CDR3 has 13 residues. The CDR3 nucleotides read TGTGCCAGTGGGGGGGGCTCGAACACTGAAGCTTTCTTT. Residues: CASGGGSNTEAFF.

Regarding this clone: Mismatch with germline at one junction end may stem from a read error. The chain combines TRBV5-1 with TRBJ2-6; D remains ambiguous. Germline CDR1 reads SGHRS; CDR2 reads YFSETQ. CDR3 length: 14 residues. In DNA form, the CDR3 reads TGTGCCAGCAGCTTGGGGTCCGGGGCCAACGTCCTGACTTTC. Translating it yields CASSLGSGANVLTF.